The T cell receptor beta chain described here comes from a study of blood T cell repertoires in COVID-19. Across the study: Sources were T cells, B-cell-depleted T cells, or PBMCs; the material itself was cDNA or gDNA.

Followed over time, Seattle patients had been enrolled while infection was active. Authors' data handling: Amplifying reference gene primers gave estimates of nucleated cell counts. Profiled with immunoSEQ multiplex PCR; TCRdb holds only in-frame clones, not every one. V and J calls and clone size follow that table, whereas D and trimming were derived from the DNA. Of some 240,000 clones listed, 70% to 90% were seen once; the top ten hold approximately 2.3%. V was pared by 2 bases and J by 5 bases, with 4 bases of the junction left unmatched. Germline assignment: CDR1 SGHRS and CDR2 YFSETQ. The CDR3 has 14 residues.

Sequenced sample: peripheral blood. The clonotype was recovered from a woman in her 70s with COVID-19, enrolled during active disease. The rearrangement joins TRBV5-1 to TRBJ2-7; 10 bases align to TRBD1. The CDR3 loop is CASSLSGTGDEQYF. In DNA form, the CDR3 reads TGCGCCAGCAGCTTATCCGGGACAGGGGACGAGCAGTACTTC.